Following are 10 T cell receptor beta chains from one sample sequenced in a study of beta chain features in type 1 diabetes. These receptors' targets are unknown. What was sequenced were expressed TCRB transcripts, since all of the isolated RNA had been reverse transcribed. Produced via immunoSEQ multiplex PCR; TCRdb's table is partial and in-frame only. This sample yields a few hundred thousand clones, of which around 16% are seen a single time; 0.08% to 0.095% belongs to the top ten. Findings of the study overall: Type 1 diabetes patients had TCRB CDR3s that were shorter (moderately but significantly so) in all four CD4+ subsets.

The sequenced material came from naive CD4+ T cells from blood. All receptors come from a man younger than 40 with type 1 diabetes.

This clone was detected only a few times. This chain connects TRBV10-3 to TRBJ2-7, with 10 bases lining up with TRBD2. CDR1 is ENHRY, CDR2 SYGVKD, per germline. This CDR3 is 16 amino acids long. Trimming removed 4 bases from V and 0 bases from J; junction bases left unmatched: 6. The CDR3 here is CAISALAGEPSYEQYF. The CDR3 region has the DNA TGTGCCATCAGTGCCCTAGCGGGAGAACCCTCCTACGAGCAGTACTTC.

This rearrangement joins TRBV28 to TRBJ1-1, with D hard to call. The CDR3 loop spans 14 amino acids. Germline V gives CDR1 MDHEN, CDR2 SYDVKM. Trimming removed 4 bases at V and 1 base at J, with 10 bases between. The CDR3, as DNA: TGTGCCAGCAGTTCGTCGGGTGGGAACACTGAAGCTTTCTTT. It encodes CASSSSGGNTEAFF.

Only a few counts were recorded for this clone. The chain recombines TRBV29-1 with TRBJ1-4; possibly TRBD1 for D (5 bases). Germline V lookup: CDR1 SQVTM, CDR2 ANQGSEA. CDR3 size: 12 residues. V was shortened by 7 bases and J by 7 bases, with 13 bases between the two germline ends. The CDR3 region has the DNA TGCAGCGGGGGGAGGGCTGGTGAAAAACTGTTTTTT. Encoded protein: CSGGRAGEKLFF.

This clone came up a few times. CDR3 nucleotide sequence: TGTGCCTGGACCGCGGGAGGCGTGGAGACCCAGTACTTC. This encodes CAWTAGGVETQYF. The rearrangement uses TRBV30 and TRBJ2-5; 8 bases map to TRBD2. Germline assignment: CDR1 GTSNPN and CDR2 SVGIG (reference sequence). The CDR3 runs to 13 residues. V dropped 4 bases and J dropped 5; count of bases not matched to a gene: 6.

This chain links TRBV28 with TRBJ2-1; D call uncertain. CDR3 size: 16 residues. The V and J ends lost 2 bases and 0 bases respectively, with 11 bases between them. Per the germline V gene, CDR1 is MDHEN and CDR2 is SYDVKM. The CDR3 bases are TGTGCCAGCAGTTTACTAACGATTCTCTCCTACAATGAGCAGTTCTTC. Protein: CASSLLTILSYNEQFF.

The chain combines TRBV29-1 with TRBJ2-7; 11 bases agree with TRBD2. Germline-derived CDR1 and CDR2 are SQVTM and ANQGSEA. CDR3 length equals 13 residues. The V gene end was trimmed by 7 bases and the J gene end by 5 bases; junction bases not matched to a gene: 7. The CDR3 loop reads CSGVAGGSDEQYF. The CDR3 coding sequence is TGCAGCGGGGTAGCGGGAGGGTCCGACGAGCAGTACTTC.

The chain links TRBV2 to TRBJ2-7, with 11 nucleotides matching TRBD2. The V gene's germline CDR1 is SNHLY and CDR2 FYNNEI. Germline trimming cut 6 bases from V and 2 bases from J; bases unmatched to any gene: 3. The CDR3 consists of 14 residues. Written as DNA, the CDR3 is TGTGCCAGCAGGTCTAGCGGGAGGCCCTACGAGCAGTACTTC. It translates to CASRSSGRPYEQYF.

CDR3 amino acids: CASPLNPTDTQYF. As DNA, the CDR3 is TGTGCCAGCCCCTTAAACCCCACAGATACGCAGTATTTT. The chain recombines TRBV6-1 with TRBJ2-3; D unresolved. The CDR3 totals 13 residues. CDR1 and CDR2 from the germline V gene are MNHNS and SASEGT. Trimming cost V 8 bases and J 2 bases, with 11 bases left between them.

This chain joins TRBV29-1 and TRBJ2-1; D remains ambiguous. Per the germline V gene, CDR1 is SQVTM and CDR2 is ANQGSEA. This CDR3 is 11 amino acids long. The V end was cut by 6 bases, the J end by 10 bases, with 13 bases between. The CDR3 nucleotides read TGCAGCGTGTCGGCGGTAGTGGAGCAGTTCTTC. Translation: CSVSAVVEQFF.

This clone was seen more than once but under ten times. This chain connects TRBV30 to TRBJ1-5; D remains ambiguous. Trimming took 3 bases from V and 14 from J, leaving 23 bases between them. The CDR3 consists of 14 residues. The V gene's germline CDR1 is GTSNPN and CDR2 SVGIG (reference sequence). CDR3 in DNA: TGTGCCTGGAGCACCCGGGTTTCATCAAATCTCAAGCATTTT. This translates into CAWSTRVSSNLKHF.